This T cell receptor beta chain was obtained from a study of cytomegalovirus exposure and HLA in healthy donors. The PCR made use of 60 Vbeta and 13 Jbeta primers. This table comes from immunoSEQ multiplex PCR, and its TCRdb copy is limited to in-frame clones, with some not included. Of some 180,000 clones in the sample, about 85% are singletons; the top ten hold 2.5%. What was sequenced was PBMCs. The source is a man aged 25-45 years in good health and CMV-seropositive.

Here the CDR3 DNA reads TGTGCCAGCAGCCGTGTTGACTGGACAGGGTCCTACGAGCAGTACTTC. It translates to CASSRVDWTGSYEQYF. The chain links TRBV27 to TRBJ2-7; 8 bases align to TRBD1. Germline-derived CDR1 and CDR2 are MNHEY and SMNVEV (reference sequence). With 6 bases clipped from V and 1 base from J, the junction kept 11 bases outside the gene matches. This CDR3 region has 16 residues.